A single sample is the source of the 11 T cell receptor beta chains below, sequenced in a study of cytomegalovirus exposure and HLA in healthy donors. The data were produced by immunoSEQ multiplex PCR, yet TCRdb's version contains in-frame clones alone and is incomplete. Of about 130,000 clones in the sample, around nine tenths were seen once. The sample was PBMCs. The receptors derive from a man aged 25 to 40 in good health and CMV-seronegative.

V usage is TRBV5-1 and J usage is TRBJ2-7; D gene unclear. Looked up from germline, CDR1 is SGHRS and CDR2 is YFSETQ. Trimming took 0 bases from V and 0 from J, leaving 7 bases between them. This CDR3 has 14 residues. CDR3 coding DNA: TGCGCCAGCAGCTTGGTAACCGGCTCCTACGAGCAGTACTTC. This translates into CASSLVTGSYEQYF.

This sequence joins TRBV6-6 and TRBJ2-7; 8 nucleotides line up with TRBD2. V lost 5 bases, J lost 4 bases, and 4 bases stayed unmatched. CDR1 and CDR2 (germline): MNHNY, SVGAGI (reference sequence). This CDR3 comprises 13 residues. The DNA for the CDR3 is TGTGCCAGCAGTCCCAGCGGGAGTTACGAGCAGTACTTC. Translated, it gives CASSPSGSYEQYF.

The chain recombines TRBV6-6 with TRBJ2-7; 10 nucleotides agree with TRBD2. J lost 3 bases, V lost 6 bases, and 8 bases had no gene match. In germline, CDR1 is MNHNY, CDR2 SVGAGI (reference sequence). The CDR3 loop spans 15 amino acids. The CDR3 DNA sequence: TGTGCCAGCAGACCGCCCGGGACTAGCGACTACGAGCAGTACTTC. It encodes CASRPPGTSDYEQYF.

The J gene is TRBJ2-5, the V gene TRBV5-6; D uncertain. V was trimmed by 6 bases and J by 5 bases, leaving 11 bases between them. This CDR3 region has 12 residues. Germline V gives CDR1 SGHDT, CDR2 YYEEEE. The CDR3 DNA sequence: TGTGCCAGCACCAGTGGTCTGGAGACCCAGTACTTC. Translating it yields CASTSGLETQYF.

This clone has just a few counts. The J gene is TRBJ1-2, the V gene TRBV30; D remains ambiguous. The CDR3 loop spans 14 amino acids. V was pared by 4 bases and J by 7 bases, with 19 bases between. Germline V lookup: CDR1 GTSNPN, CDR2 SVGIG (reference sequence). CDR3 in DNA: TGTGCCTGGAATTACGTTGGGAGCATAACTGGCTACACCTTC. Translating it yields CAWNYVGSITGYTF.

The genes are TRBV2 and TRBJ1-4; 9 positions agree with TRBD1. Trimming took 8 bases from V and 6 from J; bases not matched to a gene: 1. The CDR3 covers 12 residues. In germline, CDR1 is SNHLY, CDR2 FYNNEI. Here the CDR3 reads CASGTGHEKLFF. CDR3 bases: TGTGCCAGCGGGACAGGGCATGAAAAACTGTTTTTT.

V gene TRBV6-5 combines with J gene TRBJ2-3; 10 nucleotides align to TRBD1. The CDR3 runs to 15 residues. From germline, CDR1 is MNHEY and CDR2 SVGAGI. V shed 6 bases, J shed 3 bases, and the junction held 6 bases outside the gene matches. The CDR3, as DNA: TGTGCCAGCAGCCTCCGGGACAGGGGAACAGATACGCAGTATTTT. This translates into CASSLRDRGTDTQYF.

The rearrangement joins TRBV6-5 to TRBJ2-1; TRBD2 might be the D (5 bases). Germline V lookup: CDR1 MNHEY, CDR2 SVGAGI. Trimming removed 5 bases from V and 3 bases from J, with 11 bases in between. CDR3 size: 14 residues. The CDR3 region is CASSRRVDYNEQFF. The CDR3 bases are TGTGCCAGCAGTAGGCGGGTCGACTACAATGAGCAGTTCTTC.

The chain uses TRBV5-4 and TRBJ1-1, with 8 positions matching TRBD1. Germline assignment: CDR1 SGHNT and CDR2 YYREEE (reference sequence). The CDR3 totals 14 residues. Unmatched junction bases numbered 8, after V lost 0 bases and J lost 10 bases. CDR3 nucleotide sequence: TGTGCCAGCAGCTTGGTGGGACAGGCCTTTTCAGCTTTCTTT. Protein sequence: CASSLVGQAFSAFF.

V is TRBV10-3 and J is TRBJ1-2; 8 bases are a match to TRBD1. With 2 bases clipped from V and 7 bases from J, the junction kept 6 bases outside the gene matches. The CDR3 length is 14 residues. Per the germline V gene, CDR1 is ENHRY and CDR2 is SYGVKD. The CDR3 reads CAISEIQGAGGYTF. The CDR3 DNA reads TGTGCCATCAGTGAGATCCAGGGGGCAGGTGGCTACACCTTC.

This sequence joins TRBV19 and TRBJ2-1; 14 bases are shared with TRBD2. Trimming took 3 bases from V and 10 from J; bases not matched to a gene: 11. The CDR3 loop spans 17 amino acids. CDR1 LNHDA and CDR2 SQIVND come from the germline V gene (reference sequence). The CDR3 nucleotides read TGTGCCAGTAGTATCAGTCCGACTAGCGGGAGGGCCCGGGAGCAGTTCTTC. Translated, it gives CASSISPTSGRAREQFF.